This TCR beta chain was recorded in a study of T cell responses to AZD1222 COVID-19 vaccine (TCRdb year 2021). Background on the whole study: AZD1222 recipients given second doses at about 4 weeks or at about 12 weeks were pooled, since spike-specific TCR depth and breadth were not found to differ between the two schedules. Enrollment into the trials was organized by age into subgroups of 18-55, 56-69 and 70-plus years, and those subgroups contained roughly 150, 30 and 60 TCR-sequenced participants, respectively. TCR sequencing was performed for some 250 trial participants, of whom some 200 were given two doses of AZD1222 and about 25 were given two doses of MenACWY control vaccine.

The CDR3 regions of human TCRbeta chains were analyzed by immunosequencing. On the authors' methods: TCRs in the repertoires were matched against a reference library of SARS-CoV-2-specific TCRs that had been generated with the MIRA antigen-specificity platform. Breadth was defined as the fraction of unique TCRs that were SARS-CoV-2-associated. Depth was defined as the fraction of total T cells that were SARS-CoV-2-associated. Each spike-specific TCR was assigned to its reactive spike region and to a CD4 or CD8 class using the MIRA data. Log10-transformed breadth and depth values were compared by one-way ANOVA with Sidak's multiple comparisons tests. This is the immuneACCESS table as TCRdb keeps it, with only in-frame sequences that have V and J called. A part of the clones is gone; compared with another copy, unresolved V genes explain less than half, and the rest is unexplained. Clone size and the V and J calls come from that table; the DNA yielded D and trimming. This sample comprises about 150,000 clones, about nine tenths of them detected only once. The ten largest account for about 1.7% of the sample.

The time point label here, explained by the study, means: baseline before first vaccination. Samples from vaccinated people were obtained from the UK trials COV001 and COV002, which included a single-blind randomized controlled phase 2/3 trial of AZD1222 (ChAdOx1 nCoV-19) in healthy adults. Trial participant PBMC samples were collected at day 0 and day 28 after the second dose for TCRbeta chain sequencing. Concerning this clone itself: Its cognate antigen has yet to be identified. No qualities accompany the bases; no much larger clone lies one base away.

What the authors observed across the whole study: No day 14 peak-response samples were available, so repertoires were characterized only after the peak T cell response. Conclusions about previously exposed vaccinees are limited, since just 6 or 7 AZD1222 recipients were seropositive for SARS-CoV-2 at baseline. After two AZD1222 doses, spike-specific TCR breadth and depth were significantly higher than at day 0 and than in MenACWY recipients. The vaccine-associated CD4 TCRs covered the entire spike protein, and the dominant responses fell in regions 160-218 and 743-854. Reportedly, close to half of the unique spike-specific TCRs recognized epitopes lying outside the regions that are mutated in the B.1.351 and B.1.1.7 variants. The 56-69-year group was small, and its depth increase did not reach significance, likely because of low power. Participants were mostly white British and included more females than males, and it was suggested by the authors that clonal diversity may have been underestimated.

CDR1 and CDR2 (SNHLY, FYNNEI) derive from the germline V gene. The CDR3 spans 15 residues, from the cysteine through the phenylalanine. Only the CDR3 DNA stays, 45 bases, in frame from base 1. The V end loses 3 bases and the J end loses 11 bases, and a stretch of 22 bases separates them. This chain joins TRBV2 to TRBJ1-1; TRBD1 might be the D gene, on 6 matching bases. The clonotype was recovered from an adult in good health. The input for sequencing was peripheral blood, taken on day 0 of AZD1222 vaccination. The CDR3 sequence is CASSDRRGGHPGAFF. The DNA sequence follows: TGTGCCAGCAGTGACCGGAGGGGGGGGCACCCCGGGGCTTTCTTT.